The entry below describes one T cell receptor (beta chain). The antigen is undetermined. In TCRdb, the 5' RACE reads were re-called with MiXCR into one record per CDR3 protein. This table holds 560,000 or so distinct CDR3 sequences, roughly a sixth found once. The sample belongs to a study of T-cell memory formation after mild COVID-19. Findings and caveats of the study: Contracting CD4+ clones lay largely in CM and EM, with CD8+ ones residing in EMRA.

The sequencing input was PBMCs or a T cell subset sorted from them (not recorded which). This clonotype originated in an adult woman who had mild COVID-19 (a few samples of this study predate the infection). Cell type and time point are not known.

The CDR3 DNA sequence: TGCGCCAGCAGCCCTCGCGGGGTGGGACAGGCGAATGAAAAACTGTTTTTT. Translation gives CASSPRGVGQANEKLFF. This chain joins TRBV5-1 and TRBJ1-4; 8 bases align to TRBD1. V trimming: 4 bases; J trimming: 5 bases; junction bases outside the gene matches: 13. CDR1 SGHRS and CDR2 YFSETQ come from the germline V gene. The length of the CDR3 is 17 residues.